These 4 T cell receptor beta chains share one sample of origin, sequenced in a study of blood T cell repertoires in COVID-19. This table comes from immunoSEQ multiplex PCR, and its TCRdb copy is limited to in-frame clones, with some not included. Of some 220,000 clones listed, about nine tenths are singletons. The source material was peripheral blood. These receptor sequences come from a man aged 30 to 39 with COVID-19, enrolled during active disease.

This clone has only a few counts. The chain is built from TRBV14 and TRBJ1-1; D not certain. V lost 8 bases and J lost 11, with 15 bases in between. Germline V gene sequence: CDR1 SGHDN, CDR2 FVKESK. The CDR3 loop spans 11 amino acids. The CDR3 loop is CASGERSRAFF. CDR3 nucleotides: TGTGCCAGCGGAGAAAGGAGTCGGGCTTTCTTT.

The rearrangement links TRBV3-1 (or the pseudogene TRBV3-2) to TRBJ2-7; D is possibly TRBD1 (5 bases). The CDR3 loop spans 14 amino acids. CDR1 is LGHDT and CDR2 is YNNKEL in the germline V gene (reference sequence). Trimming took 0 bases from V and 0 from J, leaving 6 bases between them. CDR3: CASSQETVSYEQYF. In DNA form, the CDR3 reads TGTGCCAGCAGCCAAGAGACAGTCTCCTACGAGCAGTACTTC.

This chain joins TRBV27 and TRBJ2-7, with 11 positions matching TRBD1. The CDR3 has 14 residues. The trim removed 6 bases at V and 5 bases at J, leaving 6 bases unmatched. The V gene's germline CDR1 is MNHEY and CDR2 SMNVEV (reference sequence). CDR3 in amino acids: CASRPGQGVDEQYF. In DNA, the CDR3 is TGTGCCAGCAGACCGGGACAGGGGGTCGACGAGCAGTACTTC.

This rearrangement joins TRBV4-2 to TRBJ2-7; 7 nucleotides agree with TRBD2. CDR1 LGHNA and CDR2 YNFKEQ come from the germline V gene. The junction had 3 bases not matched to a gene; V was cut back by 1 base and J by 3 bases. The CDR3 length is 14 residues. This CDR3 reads CASSQAGGLYEQYF. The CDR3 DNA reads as TGTGCCAGCAGCCAAGCGGGGGGTCTCTACGAGCAGTACTTC.